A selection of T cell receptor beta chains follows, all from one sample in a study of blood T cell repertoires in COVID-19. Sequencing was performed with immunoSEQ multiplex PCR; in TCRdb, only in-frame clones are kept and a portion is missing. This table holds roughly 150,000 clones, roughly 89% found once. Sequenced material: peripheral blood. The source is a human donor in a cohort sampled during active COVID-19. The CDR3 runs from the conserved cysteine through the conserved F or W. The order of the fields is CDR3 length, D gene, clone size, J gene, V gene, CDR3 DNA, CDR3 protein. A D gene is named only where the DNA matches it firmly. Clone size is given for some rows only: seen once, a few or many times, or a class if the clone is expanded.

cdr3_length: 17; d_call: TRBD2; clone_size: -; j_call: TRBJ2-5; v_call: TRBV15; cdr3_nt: TGTGCCACCAGCAGAGATCGGCGGGTAGCGGGAGTGGAGACCCAGTACTTC; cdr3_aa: CATSRDRRVAGVETQYF
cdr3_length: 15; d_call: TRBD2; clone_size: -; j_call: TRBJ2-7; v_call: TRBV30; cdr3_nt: TGTGCCCCCGATAGGAGCGGGGGAATAAGGCACGAGCAGTACTTC; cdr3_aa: CAPDRSGGIRHEQYF
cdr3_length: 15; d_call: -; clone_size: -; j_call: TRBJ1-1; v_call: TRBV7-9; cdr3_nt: TGTGCCAGCAGCTTCACTCGTAACTTCGAGAATGAAGCTTTCTTT; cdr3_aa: CASSFTRNFENEAFF
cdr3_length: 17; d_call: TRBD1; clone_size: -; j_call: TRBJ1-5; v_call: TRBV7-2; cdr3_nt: TGTGCCAGCAGCTTAGTGGCGGGACAGGGAGTACCACGGCCCCAGCATTTT; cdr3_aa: CASSLVAGQGVPRPQHF
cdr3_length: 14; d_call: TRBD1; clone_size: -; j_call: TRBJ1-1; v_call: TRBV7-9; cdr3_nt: TGTGCCAGCAGCTTCTCTCAGGGGGCCTCTGAAGCTTTCTTT; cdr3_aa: CASSFSQGASEAFF
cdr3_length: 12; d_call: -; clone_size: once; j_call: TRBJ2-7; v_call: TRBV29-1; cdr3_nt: TGCAGCGTTGGGCGGGTAGGCTACGAGCAGTACTTC; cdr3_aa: CSVGRVGYEQYF
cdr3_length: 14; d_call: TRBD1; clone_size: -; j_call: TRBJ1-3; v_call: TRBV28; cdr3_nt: TGTGCCAGCAGTTCCGGGACAGTGAGAAACACCATATATTTT; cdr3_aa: CASSSGTVRNTIYF
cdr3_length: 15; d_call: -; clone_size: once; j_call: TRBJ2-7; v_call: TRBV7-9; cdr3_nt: TGTGCCAGCAGCTTGGCCCCGGGACTGCCCCTCGAGCAGTACTTC; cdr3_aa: CASSLAPGLPLEQYF
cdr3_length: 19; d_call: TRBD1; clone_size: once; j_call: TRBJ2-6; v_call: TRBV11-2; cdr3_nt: TGTGCCAGCAGCCATGGGGGGACAGGGACTCTCTCTGGGGCCAACGTCCTGACTTTC; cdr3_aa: CASSHGGTGTLSGANVLTF
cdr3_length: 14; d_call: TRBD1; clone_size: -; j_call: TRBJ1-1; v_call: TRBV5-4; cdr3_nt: TGTGCCAGCAGCTTGTATTTCAGGGGGACTGAAGCTTTCTTT; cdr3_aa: CASSLYFRGTEAFF
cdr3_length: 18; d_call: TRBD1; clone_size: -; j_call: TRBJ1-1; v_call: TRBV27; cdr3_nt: TGTGCCAGCAGTTTGAAAGGTCTCGTTAGGGGGCCCGGCACTGAAGCTTTCTTT; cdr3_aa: CASSLKGLVRGPGTEAFF
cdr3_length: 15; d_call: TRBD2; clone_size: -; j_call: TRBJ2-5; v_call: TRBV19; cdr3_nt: TGTGCCAGTAGTATGGGCGGGGGGGTCCAAGAGACCCAGTACTTC; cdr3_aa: CASSMGGGVQETQYF
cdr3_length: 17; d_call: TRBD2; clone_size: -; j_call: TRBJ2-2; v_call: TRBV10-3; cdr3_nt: TGTGCCATCAGTGAGTCGACGGGAGGGTTCGGCACCGGGGAGCTGTTTTTT; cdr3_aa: CAISESTGGFGTGELFF
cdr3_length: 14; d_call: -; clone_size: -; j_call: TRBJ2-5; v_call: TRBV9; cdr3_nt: TGTGCCAGCAGCGCCGAGGCGGCAGAAGAGACCCAGTACTTC; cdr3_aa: CASSAEAAEETQYF
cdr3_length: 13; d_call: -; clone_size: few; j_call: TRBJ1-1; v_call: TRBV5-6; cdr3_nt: TGTGCCAGCAGCTTGACAGGCGGGGGACGAGCTTTCTTT; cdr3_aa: CASSLTGGGRAFF
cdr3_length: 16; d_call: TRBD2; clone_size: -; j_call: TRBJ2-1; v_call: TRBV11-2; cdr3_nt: TGTGCCAGCAGCTCCTGGACTAGACCCGCCTACAATGAGCAGTTCTTC; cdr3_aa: CASSSWTRPAYNEQFF
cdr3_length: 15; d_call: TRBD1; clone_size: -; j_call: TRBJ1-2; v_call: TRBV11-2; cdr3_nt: TGTGCCAGCAGGAGATTGGGGACAGGGGAATTTGGCTACACCTTC; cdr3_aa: CASRRLGTGEFGYTF
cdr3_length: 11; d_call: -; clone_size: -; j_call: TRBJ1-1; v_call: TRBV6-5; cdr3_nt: TGTGCCAGCAGGGCCGGGGGGGAAGCTTTCTTT; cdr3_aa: CASRAGGEAFF
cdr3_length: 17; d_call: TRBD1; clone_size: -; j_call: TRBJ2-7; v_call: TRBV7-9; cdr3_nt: TGTGCCAGCAGCTTAACCCAAACCGGGACAGGGTTCTACGAGCAGTACTTC; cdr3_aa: CASSLTQTGTGFYEQYF
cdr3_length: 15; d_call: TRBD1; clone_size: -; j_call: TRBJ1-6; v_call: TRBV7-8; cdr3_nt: TGTGCCAGCAGCTTAGCCGGGACAGATAATTCACCCCTCCACTTT; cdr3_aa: CASSLAGTDNSPLHF
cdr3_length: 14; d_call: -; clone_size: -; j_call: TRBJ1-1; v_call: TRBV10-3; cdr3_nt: TGTGCCATCAGTGACCCCAGGGGTGGGACTGAAGCTTTCTTT; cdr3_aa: CAISDPRGGTEAFF
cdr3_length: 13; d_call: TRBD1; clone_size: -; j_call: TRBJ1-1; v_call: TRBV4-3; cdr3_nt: TGCGCCAGCGGACAGGAACCGAACACTGAAGCTTTCTTT; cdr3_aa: CASGQEPNTEAFF
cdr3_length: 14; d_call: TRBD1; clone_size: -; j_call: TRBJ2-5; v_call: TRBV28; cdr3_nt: TGTGCCAGCAGTCCCAGGGGGACCCAAGAGACCCAGTACTTC; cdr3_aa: CASSPRGTQETQYF
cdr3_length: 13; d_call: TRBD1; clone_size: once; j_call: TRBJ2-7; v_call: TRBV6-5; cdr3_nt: TGTGCCAGCAGTTTGACAGGGCCCTACGAGCAGTACTTC; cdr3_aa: CASSLTGPYEQYF
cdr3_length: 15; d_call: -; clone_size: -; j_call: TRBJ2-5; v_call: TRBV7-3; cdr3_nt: TGTGCCAGCAGCTTAAGCGGGGGCCGGGGAGAGACCCAGTACTTC; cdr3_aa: CASSLSGGRGETQYF
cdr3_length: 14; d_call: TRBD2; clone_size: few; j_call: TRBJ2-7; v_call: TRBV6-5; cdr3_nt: TGTGCCAGCAGTCTTAGCGGGGCCCCCTACGAGCAGTACTTC; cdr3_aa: CASSLSGAPYEQYF
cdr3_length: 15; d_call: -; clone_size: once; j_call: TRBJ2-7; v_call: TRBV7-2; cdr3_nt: TGTGCCAGCAGCTTAGCGGGGGGATACTCCTACGAGCAGTACTTC; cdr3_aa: CASSLAGGYSYEQYF
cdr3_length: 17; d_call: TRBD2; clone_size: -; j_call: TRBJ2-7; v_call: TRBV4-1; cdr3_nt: TGCGCCAGCAGCCCCGGAGGGACTAGCGGGGGCTCCTACGAGCAGTACTTC; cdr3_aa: CASSPGGTSGGSYEQYF
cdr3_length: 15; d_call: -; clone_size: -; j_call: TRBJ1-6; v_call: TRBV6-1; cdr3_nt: TGTGCCAGCAGCGAAGCAACAGGTCTCAATTCACCCCTCCACTTT; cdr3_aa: CASSEATGLNSPLHF
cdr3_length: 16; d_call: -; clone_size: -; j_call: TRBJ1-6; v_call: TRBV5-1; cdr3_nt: TGCGCCAGCAGCCCGGGGAGCGGCTACGGGGATTCACCCCTCCACTTT; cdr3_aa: CASSPGSGYGDSPLHF
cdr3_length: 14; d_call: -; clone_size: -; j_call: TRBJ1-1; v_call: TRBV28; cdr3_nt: TGTGCCAGCAGTTTCCCAGCGGTTGGCACTGAAGCTTTCTTT; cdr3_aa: CASSFPAVGTEAFF
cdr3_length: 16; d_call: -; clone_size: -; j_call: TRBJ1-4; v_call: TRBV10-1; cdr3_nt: TGCGCCAGCAGTGAAGGCCCAGGGGCAACTAATGAAAAACTGTTTTTT; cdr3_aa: CASSEGPGATNEKLFF
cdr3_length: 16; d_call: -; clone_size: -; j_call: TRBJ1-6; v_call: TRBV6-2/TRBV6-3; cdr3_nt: TGTGCCAGCAGTTACGGGCTCCTTGGGTCTAATTCACCCCTCCACTTT; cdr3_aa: CASSYGLLGSNSPLHF
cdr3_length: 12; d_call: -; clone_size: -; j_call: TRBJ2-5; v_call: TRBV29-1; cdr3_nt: TGCAGCGCCGAGGAGGGCAAAGAGACCCAGTACTTC; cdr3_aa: CSAEEGKETQYF
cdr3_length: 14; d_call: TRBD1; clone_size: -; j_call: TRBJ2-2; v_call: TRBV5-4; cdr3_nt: TGTGCCAGCAGCTCGCGGACAGGGTCCGGGGAGCTGTTTTTT; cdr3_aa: CASSSRTGSGELFF
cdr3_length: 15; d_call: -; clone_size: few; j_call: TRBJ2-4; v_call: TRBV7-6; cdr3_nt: TGTGCCAGCAGCTTAGCCCCAGTAGCCAAAAACATTCAGTACTTC; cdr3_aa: CASSLAPVAKNIQYF
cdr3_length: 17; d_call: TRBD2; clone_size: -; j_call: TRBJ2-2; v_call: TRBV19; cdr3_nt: TGTGCCAGTCGCCCGCTCGCGGGGGGGATTAACACCGGGGAGCTGTTTTTT; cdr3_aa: CASRPLAGGINTGELFF
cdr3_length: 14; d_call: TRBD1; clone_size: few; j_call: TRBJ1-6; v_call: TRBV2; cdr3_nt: TGTGCCAGCTCCCCGGGGACAGGGTATTCACCCCTCCACTTT; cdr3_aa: CASSPGTGYSPLHF
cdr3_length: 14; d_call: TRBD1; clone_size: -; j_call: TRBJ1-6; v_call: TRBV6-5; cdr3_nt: TGTGCCAGCCTACTAGACAGGGTAGAATCACCCCTCCACTTT; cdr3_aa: CASLLDRVESPLHF
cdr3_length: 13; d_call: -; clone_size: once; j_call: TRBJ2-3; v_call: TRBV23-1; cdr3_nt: TGCGCCAGCAGTCATCCCTCTAGCGATACGCAGTATTTT; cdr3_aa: CASSHPSSDTQYF
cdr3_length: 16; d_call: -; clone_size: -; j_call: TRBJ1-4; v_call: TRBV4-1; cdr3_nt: TGCGCCAGCAGCCAAGGAGGGGGGAGGGGTAGTGAAAAACTGTTTTTT; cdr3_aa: CASSQGGGRGSEKLFF
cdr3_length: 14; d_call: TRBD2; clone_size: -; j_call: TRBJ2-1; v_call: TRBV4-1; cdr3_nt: TGCGCCAGCAGTCGGGGCGGGAGGGACAATGAGCAGTTCTTC; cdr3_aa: CASSRGGRDNEQFF
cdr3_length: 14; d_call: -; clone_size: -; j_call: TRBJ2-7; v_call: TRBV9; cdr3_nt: TGTGCCAGCAGCGTAGGGCAGGTCTCCTACGAGCAGTACTTC; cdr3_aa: CASSVGQVSYEQYF
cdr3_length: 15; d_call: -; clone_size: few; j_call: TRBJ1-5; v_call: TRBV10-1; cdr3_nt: TGCGCCAGCAGTGCTTTCGTCCCTAGCAATCAGCCCCAGCATTTT; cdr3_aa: CASSAFVPSNQPQHF
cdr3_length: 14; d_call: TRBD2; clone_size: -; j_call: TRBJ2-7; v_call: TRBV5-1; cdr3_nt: TGCGCCAGCAGCGTTAGCGGGGGGCCTCACGAGCAGTACTTC; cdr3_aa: CASSVSGGPHEQYF
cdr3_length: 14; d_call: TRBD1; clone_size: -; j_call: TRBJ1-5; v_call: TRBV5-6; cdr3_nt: TGTGCCAGCAGCTTCCGGGACAGGGATCAGCCCCAGCATTTT; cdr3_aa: CASSFRDRDQPQHF
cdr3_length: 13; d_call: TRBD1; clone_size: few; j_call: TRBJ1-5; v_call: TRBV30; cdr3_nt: TGTGCCTGGAGCAGGGGGCGGAATCAGCCCCAGCATTTT; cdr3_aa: CAWSRGRNQPQHF
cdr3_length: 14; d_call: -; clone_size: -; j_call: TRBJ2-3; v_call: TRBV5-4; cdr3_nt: TGTGCCAGCAGCGTGGGGGCCACCACAGATACGCAGTATTTT; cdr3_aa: CASSVGATTDTQYF
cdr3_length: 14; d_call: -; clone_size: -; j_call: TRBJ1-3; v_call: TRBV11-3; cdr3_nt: TGTGCCAGCAGCTCGCTGGACTTGGGAAACACCATATATTTT; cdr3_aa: CASSSLDLGNTIYF
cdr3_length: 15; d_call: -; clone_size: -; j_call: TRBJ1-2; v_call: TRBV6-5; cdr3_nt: TGTGCCAGCAGTTACTCGATTAGTAGGGAGGGTGGCTACACCTTC; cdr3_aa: CASSYSISREGGYTF
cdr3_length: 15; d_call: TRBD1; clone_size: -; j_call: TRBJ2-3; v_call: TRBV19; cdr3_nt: TGTGCCAGTAGTATCGGACAGGGTAGCACAGATACGCAGTATTTT; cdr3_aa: CASSIGQGSTDTQYF
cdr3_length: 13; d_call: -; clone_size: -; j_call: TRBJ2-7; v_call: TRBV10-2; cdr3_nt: TGCGCCAGCAGTGATTCTAGAACCTACGAGCAGTACTTC; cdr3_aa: CASSDSRTYEQYF
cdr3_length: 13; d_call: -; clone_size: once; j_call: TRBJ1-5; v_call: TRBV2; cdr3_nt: TGTGCCAGCACCATCACAAAAAATCAGCCCCAGCATTTT; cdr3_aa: CASTITKNQPQHF